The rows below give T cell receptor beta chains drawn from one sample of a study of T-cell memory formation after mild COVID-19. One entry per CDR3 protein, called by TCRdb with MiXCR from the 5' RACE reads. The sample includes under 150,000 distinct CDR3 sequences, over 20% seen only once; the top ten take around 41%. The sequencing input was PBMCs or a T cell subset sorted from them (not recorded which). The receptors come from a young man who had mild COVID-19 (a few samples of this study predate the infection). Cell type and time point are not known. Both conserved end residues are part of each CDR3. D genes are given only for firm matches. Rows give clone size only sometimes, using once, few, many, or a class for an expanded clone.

CDR3: CASSLRAGSETQYF
DNA: TGTGCCAGCAGCTTAAGAGCAGGGTCTGAGACCCAGTACTTC
V: TRBV7-6
size: few
length: 14
D: .
J: TRBJ2-5

CDR3: CASSMGTYRSTNEKLFF
DNA: TGTGCCAGCAGCATGGGGACGTACCGATCAACTAATGAAAAACTGTTTTTT
V: TRBV5-6
size: .
length: 17
D: .
J: TRBJ1-4

CDR3: CASSLRGSPYTEAFF
DNA: TGCGCCAGCAGCCTTCGAGGCAGCCCGTACACTGAAGCTTTCTTT
V: TRBV4-1
size: few
length: 15
D: .
J: TRBJ1-1

CDR3: CASTSGKGYSYEQYF
DNA: TGCGCCAGCACCTCCGGGAAGGGGTACTCCTACGAGCAGTACTTC
V: TRBV4-1
size: few
length: 15
D: .
J: TRBJ2-7

CDR3: CASSPGPLRLTDTQYF
DNA: TGTGCCAGCAGTCCGGGACCACTCAGGCTCACAGATACGCAGTATTTT
V: TRBV6-4
size: .
length: 16
D: .
J: TRBJ2-3

CDR3: CASSHRGSSSYEQYF
DNA: TGCGCCAGCAGCCACCGGGGTTCCAGCTCCTACGAGCAGTACTTC
V: TRBV5-1
size: .
length: 15
D: .
J: TRBJ2-7

CDR3: CASSQDVASGGEYTGELFF
DNA: TGCGCCAGCAGCCAAGATGTGGCTAGCGGGGGGGAATACACCGGGGAGCTGTTTTTT
V: TRBV4-3
size: .
length: 19
D: TRBD2
J: TRBJ2-2

CDR3: CASSFMGAGTEAFF
DNA: TGTGCCAGCAGTTTTATGGGGGCGGGAACTGAAGCTTTCTTT
V: TRBV27
size: .
length: 14
D: .
J: TRBJ1-1

CDR3: CASSFFPLGSNEQFF
DNA: TGTGCCAGCAGCTTTTTTCCTTTGGGTTCGAATGAGCAGTTCTTC
V: TRBV7-3
size: once
length: 15
D: .
J: TRBJ2-1

CDR3: CASSRGQPTETQYF
DNA: TGTGCCAGCAGCCGTGGACAGCCCACAGAGACCCAGTACTTC
V: TRBV7-8
size: .
length: 14
D: .
J: TRBJ2-5

CDR3: CASSFLQDSGETQYF
DNA: TGTGCCAGCAGCTTTCTCCAAGACAGTGGGGAGACCCAGTACTTC
V: TRBV7-9
size: once
length: 15
D: .
J: TRBJ2-5

CDR3: CASSWGLAGVEQYF
DNA: TGTGCCAGCAGCTGGGGACTAGCGGGGGTCGAGCAGTACTTC
V: TRBV12-3/TRBV12-4
size: few
length: 14
D: TRBD2
J: TRBJ2-7

CDR3: CASSVRGARELFF
DNA: TGTGCCAGCTCTGTTCGAGGGGCCCGGGAGCTGTTTTTT
V: TRBV18
size: .
length: 13
D: .
J: TRBJ2-2

CDR3: CASSQGEGQANTEAFF
DNA: TGCGCCAGCAGCCAAGGGGAAGGACAAGCGAACACTGAAGCTTTCTTT
V: TRBV4-1
size: .
length: 16
D: .
J: TRBJ1-1

CDR3: CASSLGVLYGYTF
DNA: TGTGCCAGCAGTTTGGGGGTCCTGTATGGCTACACCTTC
V: TRBV12-3/TRBV12-4
size: .
length: 13
D: .
J: TRBJ1-2

CDR3: CASSGQGPDTQYF
DNA: TGCGCCAGCAGTGGACAGGGGCCAGATACGCAGTATTTT
V: TRBV4-1
size: few
length: 13
D: TRBD1
J: TRBJ2-3

CDR3: CAIQGAKGSNQPQHF
DNA: TGTGCCATCCAGGGGGCTAAGGGTTCCAATCAGCCCCAGCATTTT
V: TRBV6-2/TRBV6-3
size: few
length: 15
D: TRBD1
J: TRBJ1-5

CDR3: CASQTGWNTEAFF
DNA: TGTGCCAGCCAGACAGGATGGAACACTGAAGCTTTCTTT
V: TRBV27
size: .
length: 13
D: .
J: TRBJ1-1

CDR3: CASSGSWLARDTQYF
DNA: TGTGCCAGCAGCGGAAGCTGGCTAGCGAGAGATACGCAGTATTTT
V: TRBV9
size: .
length: 15
D: .
J: TRBJ2-3

CDR3: CASSVEPPGSYNEQFF
DNA: TGCGCCAGCAGCGTCGAGCCTCCGGGTTCCTACAATGAGCAGTTCTTC
V: TRBV5-1
size: few
length: 16
D: .
J: TRBJ2-1

CDR3: CASNEQGTGELFF
DNA: TGTGCCAGCAACGAACAGGGAACCGGGGAGCTGTTTTTT
V: TRBV6-1
size: few
length: 13
D: .
J: TRBJ2-2

CDR3: CASSSSGGALSKNIQYF
DNA: TGTGCCAGCAGTTCGAGCGGGGGGGCTCTATCCAAAAACATTCAGTACTTC
V: TRBV6-2/TRBV6-3
size: few
length: 17
D: TRBD2
J: TRBJ2-4